Below are 12 T cell receptor beta chains sequenced from a single sample in a study of radiotherapy plus CTLA-4 blockade in lung cancer. Sequencing was performed with immunoSEQ multiplex PCR; in TCRdb, only in-frame clones are kept and a portion is missing. The data show 90,000 to 130,000 clones, 81% seen once. The material was peripheral blood, obtained from a patient treated with radiotherapy plus ipilimumab. The origin of the receptors is a human donor with non-small cell lung cancer that progressed on radiotherapy plus ipilimumab. Some clones in this sample may be carry-over from other donors' samples.

With regard to this clone: A junction boundary mismatches the germline segment, possibly from a read error. This chain links TRBV5-6 with TRBJ2-7; D is perhaps TRBD1 (6 bases). CDR1 and CDR2 from the germline V gene are SGHDT and YYEEEE. This CDR3 comprises 16 residues. CDR3 protein: CASSFLSAGATVEGSF. In DNA form, the CDR3 reads TGTGCCAGCAGCTTTCTCAGCGCAGGGGCTACGGTAGAGGGTAGCTTC.

The CDR3 region is CASSDAPGGLNEQFF. In DNA, the CDR3 is TGTGCCAGCAGTGACGCCCCGGGGGGGCTCAATGAGCAGTTCTTC. This sequence joins TRBV6-4 and TRBJ2-1, with TRBD2 identical over 8 bases. Trimming cost V 2 bases and J 6 bases; bases outside gene matches: 6. CDR3 length: 15 residues. In germline, CDR1 is MRHNA, CDR2 SNTAGT.

The CDR3 coding sequence is TGTGCCAGCAGTTATCCGGACAGGGTCAATGGCTACACCTTC. This codes for CASSYPDRVNGYTF. This chain uses TRBV6-5 with TRBJ1-2; 8 nucleotides line up with TRBD1. The germline V gene encodes CDR1 MNHEY and CDR2 SVGAGI. With V trimmed by 3 bases and J by 6 bases, 6 bases remained unmatched. The length of the CDR3 is 14 residues.

The chain employs TRBV4-2 and TRBJ1-6; D might be TRBD1 (5 bases). This CDR3 comprises 16 residues. The germline gives CDR1 LGHNA, CDR2 YNFKEQ. V was shortened by 6 bases and J by 7 bases, with 19 bases between the two germline ends. CDR3 amino acids: CASSPARDWGNSPLHF. The CDR3 DNA reads as TGTGCCAGCAGTCCGGCGCGGGACTGGGGGAATTCACCCCTCCACTTT.

In this sample, this clone turned up a few times. V usage is TRBV30 and J usage is TRBJ2-5; D gene ambiguous. The CDR3 loop spans 16 amino acids. The V gene lost 0 bases and the J gene lost 5 bases, with 19 bases spanning the gap. Germline V gives CDR1 GTSNPN, CDR2 SVGIG (reference sequence). CDR3 sequence (DNA): TGTGCCTGGAGTGTACTCTGGTCGGTCGGCCGGGAGACCCAGTACTTC. This codes for CAWSVLWSVGRETQYF.

This clone was observed a handful of times. The genes are TRBV7-3 and TRBJ1-2; TRBD1 might be the D (5 bases). Germline V gene sequence: CDR1 SGHTA, CDR2 FQGTGA. CDR3 size: 14 residues. V dropped 1 base and J dropped 4 bases, with 10 bases sitting between them. CDR3 DNA: TGTGCCAGCAGCTTAAGCGGGACGGCCTATGGCTACACCTTC. It encodes CASSLSGTAYGYTF.

The V call is TRBV10-2, the J call TRBJ2-3; D possibly corresponds to TRBD2 (6 bases). The V gene's germline CDR1 is WSHSY and CDR2 SAAADI. V was trimmed by 3 bases and J by 4 bases, leaving 11 bases between them. The CDR3 extends over 14 amino acids. CDR3 in amino acids: CASSEISGADTQYF. CDR3 DNA sequence: TGCGCCAGCAGTGAAATATCGGGGGCAGATACGCAGTATTTT.

The chain's CDR3 is CASRLTGSSNQPQHF. The CDR3 DNA reads TGTGCCAGCAGGTTGACAGGGAGTAGCAATCAGCCCCAGCATTTT. The chain joins TRBV27 to TRBJ1-5, with 7 bases matching TRBD1. V lost 6 bases to trimming and J lost 0 bases; unmatched junction nucleotides: 5. Germline V lookup: CDR1 MNHEY, CDR2 SMNVEV (reference sequence). The CDR3 is 15 residues long.

This clone has more than one count but fewer than ten. V gene TRBV6-1 combines with J gene TRBJ2-7, with 10 positions matching TRBD2. The germline V gene has CDR1 MNHNS and CDR2 SASEGT. The CDR3 runs 15 residues. J lost 7 bases, V lost 2 bases, and 8 bases had no gene match. The DNA of the CDR3 is TGTGCCAGCAGTGAATCAGCGGGGGGGCCTGGAGAGCAGTACTTC. As protein: CASSESAGGPGEQYF.

The CDR3 is CASRRESPNTGELFF. CDR3 coding DNA: TGTGCCAGTAGACGAGAGTCACCGAACACCGGGGAGCTGTTTTTT. The chain employs TRBV19 and TRBJ2-2, with D unresolved. V lost 6 bases, J lost 0 bases, and 11 bases lay in between. CDR3 size: 15 residues. Germline lookup yields CDR1 LNHDA and CDR2 SQIVND (reference sequence).

This chain links TRBV5-4 with TRBJ2-3, with 8 bases matching TRBD2. J was trimmed by 1 base and V by 4 bases; bases with no gene match: 2. The V gene's germline CDR1 is SGHNT and CDR2 YYREEE (reference sequence). CDR3 length equals 14 residues. The CDR3 DNA reads as TGTGCCAGCAGCCTTAGCGGGGGCACAGATACGCAGTATTTT. Translated, it gives CASSLSGGTDTQYF.

The chain has TRBV5-8 and TRBJ2-3, with D perhaps being TRBD1 or TRBD2 (5 bases each). From germline, CDR1 is SGHTS and CDR2 YDEGEE. CDR3 length: 15 amino acids. V lost 0 bases, J lost 8 bases, and 16 bases lay in between. CDR3 sequence (DNA): TGTGCCAGCAGCTTGGAAGGGGCCACGGGAAGTACGCAGTATTTT. Translation gives CASSLEGATGSTQYF. The whole variable domain, remainder taken from reference TRBV5-8 and TRBJ2-3, is EAGVTQSPTHLIKTRGQQATLRCSPISGHTSVYWYQQALGLGLQFLLWYDEGEERNRGNFPPRFSGRQFPNYSSELNVNALELEDSALYLCASSLEGATGSTQYFGPGTRLTVL.